This entry lists 29 T cell receptor beta chains sequenced from one sample in a study of T cells in Graves' hyperthyroidism and ophthalmopathy. The CDR3 regions of TCR beta were amplified from RNA transcripts. HTBI primers drove first-round RT-PCR of the TCR CDR3. TCRdb fed the multiplex PCR reads into MiXCR, producing one record per CDR3 protein. This repertoire shows about 400,000 distinct CDR3 sequences, less than 15% found once; its top ten account for 9.2%. The sample taken for sequencing was blood. These receptors all stem from a woman under 30 with Graves' hyperthyroidism.

This clonotype was seen ten or more times. The chain joins TRBV7-2 to TRBJ2-7; a possible D gene is TRBD2 (7 bases). Per the germline V gene, CDR1 is SGHTA and CDR2 is FQGNSA. V lost 3 bases, J lost 2 bases, and 14 bases lay in between. The CDR3 covers 15 residues. The CDR3 DNA is TGTGCCAGCAGCTTGAGGTCGGGGGGCCCCTACGAGCAGTACTTC. Amino acid sequence: CASSLRSGGPYEQYF.

This clonotype occurred many times. J is TRBJ1-5 and V is TRBV28; D call uncertain. The V end lost 4 bases, the J end lost 4 bases, and 14 bases lay between the germline ends. This CDR3 has 15 residues. The germline V gene has CDR1 MDHEN and CDR2 SYDVKM. This chain's CDR3 is CASSSWTGKNQPQHF. CDR3 bases: TGTGCCAGCAGTTCTTGGACCGGAAAGAATCAGCCCCAGCATTTT.

This chain connects TRBV28 to TRBJ2-7; TRBD1 matches at 7 bases. The CDR3 is made up of 16 amino acids. Germline V gene sequence: CDR1 MDHEN, CDR2 SYDVKM. V dropped 7 bases and J dropped 2; count of bases not matched to a gene: 14. CDR3 sequence: CASTLSATGRTYEQYF. The CDR3 nucleotides are TGTGCCAGCACCCTTTCAGCGACAGGGAGAACCTACGAGCAGTACTTC.

In its sample, this clonotype was seen many times. The rearrangement joins TRBV6-6 to TRBJ2-1, with a possible D match to TRBD2 (5 bases). V lost 1 base, J lost 0 bases, and 10 bases lay in between. The V gene's germline CDR1 is MNHNY and CDR2 SVGAGI (reference sequence). The CDR3 sequence is 16 residues long. The DNA for the CDR3 is TGTGCCAGCAGTTACTACTTAGCGATCTCCTACAATGAGCAGTTCTTC. This codes for CASSYYLAISYNEQFF.

In this sample, this clonotype turned up many times. The chain links TRBV2 to TRBJ1-1; 12 nucleotides line up with TRBD1. From germline, CDR1 is SNHLY and CDR2 FYNNEI. The ends lost 5 bases at V and 6 bases at J; junction bases unmatched: 7. The CDR3 runs 15 residues. The CDR3 DNA reads TGTGCCAGCAGTCGACCGGGACAGGGGGCTTCTGAAGCTTTCTTT. Amino acid sequence: CASSRPGQGASEAFF.

This clonotype was counted ten times or more. This chain links TRBV12-3 or TRBV12-4 with TRBJ2-3, with D perhaps matching TRBD1 (6 bases). There are 14 residues in the CDR3. V lost 7 bases and J lost 2, with 13 bases in between. The CDR3 DNA follows: TGTGCCAGCAAACCGACAGGCACCACAGATACGCAGTATTTT. Translated: CASKPTGTTDTQYF.

This clonotype was found a few times. The rearrangement joins TRBV7-3 to TRBJ2-6; 12 bases match TRBD1. The length of the CDR3 is 18 residues. V shed 6 bases, J shed 4 bases, and the junction held 10 bases outside the gene matches. Per the germline V gene, CDR1 is SGHTA and CDR2 is FQGTGA. As DNA, the CDR3 is TGTGCCAGCAGTGAACCGGGACAGGGGGCGGGAGGGGCCAACGTCCTGACTTTC. Residues: CASSEPGQGAGGANVLTF.

This clonotype was detected ten times or more. The chain combines TRBV7-2 with TRBJ2-1; no firm D call. V was trimmed by 8 bases and J by 5 bases, leaving 7 bases between them. The CDR3 spans 11 residues. CDR1 SGHTA and CDR2 FQGNSA come from the germline V gene. The CDR3 coding sequence is TGTGCCAGCGGGCTTAACAATGAGCAGTTCTTC. It codes for CASGLNNEQFF.

This clonotype was counted at least ten times. This chain uses TRBV27 with TRBJ2-1, with 8 bases matching TRBD2. This CDR3 region has 16 residues. J lost 6 bases, V lost 3 bases, and 10 bases had no gene match. Germline assignment: CDR1 MNHEY and CDR2 SMNVEV (reference sequence). The CDR3 sequence is CASSFGGGGRSNEQFF. In nucleotides, the CDR3 is TGTGCCAGCAGTTTTGGAGGCGGGGGGAGGAGCAATGAGCAGTTCTTC.

This clonotype has only a few counts. The V call is TRBV7-9, the J call TRBJ2-4; D remains unclear. Germline CDR1 SEHNR, CDR2 FQNEAQ (reference sequence). This CDR3 region has 14 residues. Trimming pared 1 base from V and 7 bases from J, leaving 11 bases between. The CDR3 sequence is CASSLGLGWNIQYF. In DNA, the CDR3 is TGTGCCAGCAGCTTAGGCCTGGGATGGAACATTCAGTACTTC.

This clonotype was detected ten times or more. The V gene is TRBV9, the J gene TRBJ1-3; a possible D gene is TRBD1 (5 bases). The germline V and J ends were trimmed by 4 bases and 2 bases, with 13 bases remaining between them. Germline V gene lookup returns CDR1 SGDLS and CDR2 YYNGEE. The CDR3 length is 15 residues. Here the CDR3 reads CASSPTRGTGNTIYF. The CDR3, as DNA: TGTGCCAGCAGCCCAACGAGGGGTACTGGAAACACCATATATTTT. The full variable domain, its missing parts supplied by reference TRBV9 and TRBJ1-3, is DSGVTQTPKHLITATGQRVTLRCSPRSGDLSVYWYQQSLDQGLQFLIQYYNGEERAKGNILERFSAQQFPDLHSELNLSSLELGDSALYFCASSPTRGTGNTIYFGEGSWLTVV.

Only a few counts were recorded for this clonotype. This may be a read error, as it is one base from a much larger clone. J is TRBJ2-7 and V is TRBV27; D is possibly TRBD2 (5 bases). V shed 10 bases and J shed 7 bases, with 20 bases lying between them. Germline CDR1 is MNHEY and CDR2 is SMNVEV (reference sequence). This CDR3 region has 13 residues. The CDR3 spells CANDLTRSGEQYF. The CDR3 region has the DNA TGTGCCAACGACCTCACGAGGTCGGGGGAGCAGTACTTC.

J is TRBJ2-1 and V is TRBV4-1; 9 bases map to TRBD2. After removal of 4 bases from V and 7 bases from J, the junction contained 17 bases not matched to a gene. The CDR3 totals 18 residues. Germline lookup yields CDR1 MGHRA and CDR2 YSYEKL. The chain's CDR3 is CASSLEGAGGQARNEQFF. DNA for the CDR3: TGCGCCAGCAGCCTCGAGGGGGCGGGGGGGCAGGCGAGGAATGAGCAGTTCTTC.

The chain carries TRBV20-1 and TRBJ1-1; D might be TRBD1 (5 bases). Germline values: CDR1 DFQATT, CDR2 SNEGSKA (reference sequence). CDR3 size: 16 residues. V lost 0 bases and J 1 base, leaving 15 bases between the germline ends. The CDR3 nucleotides are TGCAGTGCTAGAGATAGGCGGGGCTTAGGGAACACTGAAGCTTTCTTT. This encodes CSARDRRGLGNTEAFF.

In regard to this clonotype: This may be a read error: a much more frequent sequence differs by one nucleotide. The rearrangement links TRBV30 to TRBJ1-5; a possible D gene is TRBD1 (6 bases). The CDR3 contains 14 residues. V was clipped by 8 bases and J by 4 bases, with 18 bases between them. Germline V lookup: CDR1 GTSNPN, CDR2 SVGIG (reference sequence). The CDR3 region is CARKGGQINQPQHF. The CDR3 DNA reads as TGTGCCAGGAAAGGAGGACAGATTAATCAGCCCCAGCATTTT.

This clonotype was detected many times. The V and J genes are TRBV28 and TRBJ2-2, with 8 bases fitting TRBD1. The V segment lost 8 bases and the J segment 6 bases; nucleotides outside the gene matches: 17. In germline, CDR1 is MDHEN, CDR2 SYDVKM. The CDR3 is 17 amino acids. The CDR3 is CASSRQGARINAGELFF. The CDR3 DNA is TGTGCCAGCTCCAGGCAGGGGGCGCGGATCAACGCCGGGGAGCTGTTTTTT.

The table lists this clonotype with many counts. The V and J genes are TRBV27 and TRBJ2-4; D is unresolved. The CDR3 loop spans 13 amino acids. Germline V gene lookup returns CDR1 MNHEY and CDR2 SMNVEV (reference sequence). V was pared by 8 bases and J by 0 bases, with 8 bases between. CDR3 sequence: CASPPLAKNIQYF. The DNA of the CDR3 is TGTGCCAGCCCGCCTCTAGCCAAAAACATTCAGTACTTC.

Many counts were recorded for this clonotype. V usage is TRBV28 and J usage is TRBJ1-1; D gene ambiguous. CDR3 length equals 16 residues. Germline V lookup: CDR1 MDHEN, CDR2 SYDVKM. Trimming pared 3 bases from V and 3 bases from J, leaving 17 bases between. CDR3 nucleotide sequence: TGTGCCAGCAGTTTGGGCGGTATCCCGATGTACACTGAAGCTTTCTTT. Translating it yields CASSLGGIPMYTEAFF.

The sample holds many counts of this clonotype. This chain links TRBV10-1 with TRBJ2-1; 11 nucleotides agree with TRBD2. Trimming removed 4 bases from V and 12 bases from J; junction bases left unmatched: 8. Per the germline V gene, CDR1 is WNHNN and CDR2 is SYGVQD (reference sequence). The CDR3 consists of 14 residues. Here the CDR3 reads CASSVGLAGGVQFF. Here the CDR3 DNA reads TGCGCCAGCAGTGTGGGCCTAGCGGGGGGAGTGCAGTTCTTC.

This clonotype showed up many times. This rearrangement joins TRBV28 to TRBJ2-3, with D perhaps TRBD2 (6 bases). Trimming removed 10 bases from V and 0 bases from J, with 11 bases in between. CDR3 length equals 13 residues. Germline V gives CDR1 MDHEN, CDR2 SYDVKM. CDR3 sequence: CAISAGSTDTQYF. As DNA, the CDR3 is TGTGCCATCTCCGCGGGGAGCACAGATACGCAGTATTTT.

This clonotype was counted many times. This sequence joins TRBV7-9 and TRBJ1-2, with D tentatively TRBD1 (5 bases). The CDR3 length is 13 residues. V lost 6 bases and J lost 7, with 15 bases in between. Per germline, CDR1 SEHNR and CDR2 FQNEAQ (reference sequence). The CDR3 sequence is CASSGGSYSGYTF. CDR3 DNA: TGTGCCAGCAGTGGGGGGAGTTACTCTGGCTACACCTTC.

This chain joins TRBV6-1 and TRBJ2-7; 7 bases are a match to TRBD1. The CDR3 consists of 14 residues. V dropped 6 bases and J dropped 6; count of bases not matched to a gene: 11. Germline V gives CDR1 MNHNS, CDR2 SASEGT. The DNA for the CDR3 is TGTGCCAGCAGCCCTATCGAGGGGGCTGGCGAGCAGTACTTC. The encoded protein is CASSPIEGAGEQYF.

This clonotype came up many times. V and J are TRBV11-2 and TRBJ2-7; the D is unclear. Trimming took off 6 bases at V and 2 bases at J, with 20 bases between the two ends. Germline V CDR1 and CDR2: SGHAT, FQNNGV. The CDR3 runs 16 residues. CDR3 nucleotides: TGTGCCAGCAGGCCAGTCGACGGAGCCTTAACCTACGAGCAGTACTTC. Translation: CASRPVDGALTYEQYF.

The table lists this clonotype with a few counts. This chain links TRBV20-1 with TRBJ1-2, with 8 bases that match TRBD1. The CDR3 has 17 residues. V gave up 0 bases and J gave up 8 bases; unmatched junction bases: 17. Per the germline V gene, CDR1 is DFQATT and CDR2 is SNEGSKA (reference sequence). CDR3 loop: CSAREGRGTGIGEGYTF. The CDR3 DNA reads as TGCAGTGCTAGAGAGGGGCGGGGGACAGGAATTGGGGAAGGCTACACCTTC.

About this clonotype: A junction boundary mismatches the germline segment, possibly from a read error. The genes are TRBV5-6 and TRBJ2-2; 12 bases are a match to TRBD2. The germline gives CDR1 SGHDT, CDR2 YYEEEE. The CDR3 is 18 amino acids. CDR3 sequence (DNA): TGTACCAGCAGCTTGGCCCTAGCGGGAGGGGCGGCCACCGGGGAGCTGTTTTTT. Amino acids: CTSSLALAGGAATGELFF.

This clonotype was picked up many times. This sequence joins TRBV6-1 and TRBJ2-6, with a weak D call TRBD2 (5 bases). CDR1 MNHNS and CDR2 SASEGT come from the germline V gene. V dropped 7 bases and J dropped 2 bases, with 9 bases sitting between them. This CDR3 is 14 amino acids long. The CDR3 DNA sequence: TGTGCCAGCACCCTGGGAGCTGGGGCCAACGTCCTGACTTTC. Amino acid sequence: CASTLGAGANVLTF.

This clonotype occurred many times. This chain connects TRBV27 to TRBJ2-1; TRBD1 matches 7 bases. V shed 4 bases, J shed 0 bases, and the junction held 6 bases outside the gene matches. Per germline, CDR1 MNHEY and CDR2 SMNVEV (reference sequence). CDR3 size: 16 residues. The CDR3 sequence is CASSSQGLGSYNEQFF. DNA for the CDR3: TGTGCCAGCAGTTCACAGGGGTTAGGCTCCTACAATGAGCAGTTCTTC.

The table lists this clonotype with many counts. The chain combines TRBV28 with TRBJ1-1; 8 nucleotides agree with TRBD1. Germline lookup yields CDR1 MDHEN and CDR2 SYDVKM. The CDR3 is made up of 15 amino acids. V lost 5 bases to trimming and J lost 6 bases; unmatched junction nucleotides: 11. The CDR3 bases are TGTGCCAGCAGTCTGGGGACAGGCTTTTTGGCTGAAGCTTTCTTT. Translating it yields CASSLGTGFLAEAFF.

This clonotype has a handful of counts. This chain uses TRBV10-2 with TRBJ1-2; D remains unclear. V shed 4 bases and J shed 0 bases, with 6 bases lying between them. This CDR3 region has 13 residues. Germline loops: CDR1 WSHSY, CDR2 SAAADI. CDR3 region: CASSVLANYGYTF. The CDR3 nucleotides read TGCGCCAGCAGTGTATTAGCTAACTATGGCTACACCTTC.